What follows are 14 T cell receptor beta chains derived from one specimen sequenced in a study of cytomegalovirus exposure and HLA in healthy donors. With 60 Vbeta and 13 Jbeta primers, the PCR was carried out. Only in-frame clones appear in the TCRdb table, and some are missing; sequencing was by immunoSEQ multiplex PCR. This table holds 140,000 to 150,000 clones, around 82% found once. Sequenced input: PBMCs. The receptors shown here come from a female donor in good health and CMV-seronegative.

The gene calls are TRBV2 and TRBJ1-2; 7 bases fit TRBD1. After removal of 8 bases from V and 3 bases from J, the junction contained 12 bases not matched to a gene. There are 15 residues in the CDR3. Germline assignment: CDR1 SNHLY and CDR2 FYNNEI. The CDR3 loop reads CASRGGRGRDYGYTF. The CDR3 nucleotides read TGTGCCAGCCGGGGTGGTAGGGGGCGGGACTATGGCTACACCTTC.

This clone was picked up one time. The chain's CDR3 is CASSWTGTRSPSTDTQYF. CDR3 coding DNA: TGCGCCAGCAGCTGGACCGGGACTCGGAGCCCTAGCACAGATACGCAGTATTTT. This chain uses TRBV5-1 with TRBJ2-3; D possibly corresponds to TRBD2 (6 bases). This CDR3 contains 18 residues. Trimming cost V 3 bases and J 0 bases, with 20 bases left between them. The germline gives CDR1 SGHRS, CDR2 YFSETQ.

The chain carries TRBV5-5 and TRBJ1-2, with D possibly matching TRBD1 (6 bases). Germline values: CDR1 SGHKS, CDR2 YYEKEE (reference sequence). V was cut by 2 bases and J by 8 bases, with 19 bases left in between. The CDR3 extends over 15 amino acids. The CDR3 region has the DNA TGTGCCAGCAGCTTAAATCCAGGGGACGGTTGGGGCTACACCTTC. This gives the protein CASSLNPGDGWGYTF.

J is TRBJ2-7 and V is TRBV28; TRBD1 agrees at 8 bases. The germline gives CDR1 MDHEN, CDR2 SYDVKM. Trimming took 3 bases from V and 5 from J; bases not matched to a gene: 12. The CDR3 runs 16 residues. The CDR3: CASSLGPGQGVDEQYF. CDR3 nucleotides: TGTGCCAGCAGTTTGGGACCCGGACAGGGAGTCGACGAGCAGTACTTC.

The CDR3: CASRGARTEAFF. The CDR3 region has the DNA TGTGCCAGCAGAGGGGCTAGGACTGAAGCTTTCTTT. V gene TRBV7-9 combines with J gene TRBJ1-1, with D maybe TRBD1 (5 bases). Germline V gene lookup returns CDR1 SEHNR and CDR2 FQNEAQ (reference sequence). The ends were cut back, 6 bases at V and 5 bases at J, with 10 bases in the middle. The CDR3 sequence is 12 residues long.

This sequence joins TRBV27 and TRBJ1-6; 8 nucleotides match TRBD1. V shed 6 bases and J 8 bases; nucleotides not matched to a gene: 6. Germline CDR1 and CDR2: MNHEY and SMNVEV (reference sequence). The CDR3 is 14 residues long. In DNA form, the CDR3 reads TGTGCCAGCAGCGGACAGGGATTAGATTCACCCCTCCACTTT. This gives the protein CASSGQGLDSPLHF.

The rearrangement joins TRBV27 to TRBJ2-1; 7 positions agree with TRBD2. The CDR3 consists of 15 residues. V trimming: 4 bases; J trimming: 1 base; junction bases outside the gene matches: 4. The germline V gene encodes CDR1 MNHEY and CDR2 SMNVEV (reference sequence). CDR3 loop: CASSSSGKSYNEQFF. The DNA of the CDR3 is TGTGCCAGCAGTTCCAGCGGGAAGTCCTACAATGAGCAGTTCTTC.

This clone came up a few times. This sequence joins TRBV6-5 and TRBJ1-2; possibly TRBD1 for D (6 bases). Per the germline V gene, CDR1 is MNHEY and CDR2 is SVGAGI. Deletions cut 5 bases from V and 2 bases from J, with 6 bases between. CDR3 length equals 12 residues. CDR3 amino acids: CASSRGNYGYTF. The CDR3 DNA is TGTGCCAGCAGTAGGGGGAACTATGGCTACACCTTC.

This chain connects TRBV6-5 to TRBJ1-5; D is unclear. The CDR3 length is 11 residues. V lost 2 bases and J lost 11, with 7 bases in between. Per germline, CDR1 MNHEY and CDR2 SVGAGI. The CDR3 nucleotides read TGTGCCAGCAGTTACGCGGGAGCCCAGCATTTT. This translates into CASSYAGAQHF.

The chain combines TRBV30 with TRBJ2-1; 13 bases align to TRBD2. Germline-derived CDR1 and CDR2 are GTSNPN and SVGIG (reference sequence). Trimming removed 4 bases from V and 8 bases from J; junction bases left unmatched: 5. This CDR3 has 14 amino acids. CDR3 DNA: TGTGCCTGGATGGGGACTAGCGGGAAATATGAGCAGTTCTTC. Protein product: CAWMGTSGKYEQFF.

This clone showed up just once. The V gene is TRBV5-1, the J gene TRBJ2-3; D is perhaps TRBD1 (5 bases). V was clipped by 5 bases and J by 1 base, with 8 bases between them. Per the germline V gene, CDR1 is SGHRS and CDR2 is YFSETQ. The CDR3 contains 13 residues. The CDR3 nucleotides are TGCGCCAGCAGAAGGGGTCGCACAGATACGCAGTATTTT. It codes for CASRRGRTDTQYF.

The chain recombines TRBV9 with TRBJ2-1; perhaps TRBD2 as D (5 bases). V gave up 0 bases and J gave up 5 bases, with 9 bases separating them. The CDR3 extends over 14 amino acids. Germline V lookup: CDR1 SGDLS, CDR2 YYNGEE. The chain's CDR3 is CASSVAGLHNEQFF. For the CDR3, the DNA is TGTGCCAGCAGCGTAGCCGGACTTCACAATGAGCAGTTCTTC.

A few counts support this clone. The CDR3 coding sequence is TGTGCCAGCAGCTCCGTGGGGACAGGGAAAGGATCCTACGAGCAGTACTTC. Protein sequence: CASSSVGTGKGSYEQYF. The chain combines TRBV28 with TRBJ2-7, with TRBD1 matching over 9 bases. The junction had 13 bases not matched to a gene; V was cut back by 6 bases and J by 1 base. The length of the CDR3 is 17 residues. Germline assignment: CDR1 MDHEN and CDR2 SYDVKM.

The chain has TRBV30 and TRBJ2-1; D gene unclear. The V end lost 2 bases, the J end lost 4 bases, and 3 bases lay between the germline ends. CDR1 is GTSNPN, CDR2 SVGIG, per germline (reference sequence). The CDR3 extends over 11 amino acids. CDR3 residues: CAWSPYNEQFF. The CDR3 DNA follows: TGTGCCTGGAGTCCGTACAATGAGCAGTTCTTC.